The 8 T cell receptor beta chains in this list originate from one sample, sequenced in a study of T cells in Graves' hyperthyroidism and ophthalmopathy. RNA transcripts provided the source from which TCR beta CDR3 regions were amplified. HTBI primers were the set used in a first-round RT-PCR of the TCR CDR3. TCRdb re-derived calls from the multiplex PCR reads in MiXCR, one entry per CDR3 protein. Of 500,000 to 800,000 distinct CDR3 sequences detected, about 14% appear once; the ten largest clones hold approximately 12%. Material: blood. These receptors originate from a woman in her forties or fifties with Graves' ophthalmopathy.

The chain is built from TRBV4-1 and TRBJ2-1; D is possibly TRBD1 (6 bases). The germline V and J ends were trimmed by 0 bases and 10 bases, with 13 bases remaining between them. In germline, CDR1 is MGHRA, CDR2 YSYEKL. This CDR3 region has 14 residues. The CDR3 loop reads CASSQDLRGHEQFF. Written as DNA, the CDR3 is TGCGCCAGCAGCCAAGATCTTAGGGGACACGAGCAGTTCTTC.

Notes on this clonotype: A clone one base away is much larger, so this may be a read error. CDR3 sequence: CASSSGVTGGSYEQYF. The CDR3 DNA reads as TGCGCCAGCAGCTCCGGTGTGACAGGAGGTTCCTACGAGCAGTACTTC. This chain joins TRBV5-1 and TRBJ2-7; D is perhaps TRBD1 (6 bases). From germline, CDR1 is SGHRS and CDR2 YFSETQ. This CDR3 region has 16 residues. The V and J ends lost 3 bases and 1 base respectively, with 17 bases between them.

The V call is TRBV7-9, the J call TRBJ2-5, with D tentatively TRBD2 (6 bases). Germline lookup yields CDR1 SEHNR and CDR2 FQNEAQ (reference sequence). V was shortened by 4 bases and J by 1 base, with 16 bases between the two germline ends. The CDR3 extends over 16 amino acids. The chain's CDR3 is CASSSLGGGFQETQYF. DNA for the CDR3: TGTGCCAGCAGCTCCCTAGGTGGGGGGTTCCAAGAGACCCAGTACTTC. The variable domain in full, completed from reference TRBV7-9 and TRBJ2-5, reads DTGVSQNPRHKITKRGQNVTFRCDPISEHNRLYWYRQTLGQGPEFLTYFQNEAQLEKSRLLSDRFSAERPKGSFSTLEIQRTEQGDSAMYLCASSSLGGGFQETQYFGPGTRLLVL.

This clonotype has at least ten counts. The gene calls are TRBV28 and TRBJ1-2; a possible D gene is TRBD1 (5 bases). V lost 1 base, J lost 7 bases, and 10 bases lay in between. CDR3 length: 13 amino acids. Per germline, CDR1 MDHEN and CDR2 SYDVKM. The CDR3 loop reads CASSLSGFGGYTF. CDR3 coding DNA: TGTGCCAGCAGTTTATCAGGGTTTGGTGGCTACACCTTC.

This clonotype was seen at least ten times. CDR3 protein: CASIGTSGSDESDTQYF. DNA of the CDR3: TGTGCCAGCATCGGGACTAGCGGGAGTGATGAGTCAGATACGCAGTATTTT. This rearrangement joins TRBV6-1 to TRBJ2-3; TRBD2 aligns across 14 bases. The CDR3 length is 17 residues. Unmatched junction bases numbered 10, after V lost 7 bases and J lost 4 bases. Germline CDR1 MNHNS, CDR2 SASEGT.

The chain is built from TRBV18 and TRBJ1-2, with 8 bases aligning to TRBD1. The CDR3 length is 15 residues. Germline V gene data show CDR1 as KGHSH and CDR2 as LQKENI. The V segment lost 3 bases and the J segment 7 bases; nucleotides outside the gene matches: 10. CDR3 in amino acids: CASSPTGQGAAGYTF. In nucleotides, the CDR3 is TGTGCCAGCTCACCTACCGGGCAGGGGGCAGCTGGCTACACCTTC.

The chain employs TRBV29-1 and TRBJ2-7; possible D gene TRBD2, 6 bases. V was trimmed by 4 bases and J by 2 bases, leaving 12 bases between them. This CDR3 spans 13 amino acids. Per germline, CDR1 SQVTM and CDR2 ANQGSEA. The CDR3 reads CSVGGETAYEQYF. The DNA for the CDR3 is TGCAGCGTTGGGGGGGAGACGGCCTACGAGCAGTACTTC.

This clonotype was counted ten times or more. The gene calls are TRBV7-9 and TRBJ2-3, with TRBD2 matching over 9 bases. The trim removed 3 bases at V and 2 bases at J, leaving 6 bases unmatched. This CDR3 has 16 residues. Germline lookup yields CDR1 SEHNR and CDR2 FQNEAQ (reference sequence). The CDR3 loop reads CASSFVTSGYTDTQYF. CDR3 bases: TGTGCCAGCAGCTTTGTGACTAGCGGCTACACAGATACGCAGTATTTT.